This TCR beta chain was identified in a study of T cell changes during pregnancy in multiple sclerosis. J gave up 4 bases and V 5 bases, and 8 bases lay outside the gene matches. This CDR3 region has 15 residues. The germline CDR1 and CDR2 sequences are MNHNS and SASEGT. Assay used: immunoSEQ multiplex PCR; TCRdb lists only in-frame clones, some missing. The sample contains about 130,000 clones, about 96% of which appear only once. The sample in question was peripheral blood, obtained after pregnancy. The chain is built from TRBV6-1 and TRBJ2-1; TRBD2 agrees at 7 bases. The origin of this receptor is a female donor with multiple sclerosis, enrolled in a pregnancy study. The CDR3 is CASSLREGLYNEQFF. CDR3 DNA sequence: TGTGCCAGCAGTCTTAGGGAGGGTTTATACAATGAGCAGTTCTTC.